This entry is about one T cell receptor beta chain. The antigen is not known. The data originate from a study of T cell responses to AZD1222 COVID-19 vaccine. Background on the study: It was second doses at about 4 or about 12 weeks that were pooled.

Study findings and constraints: Baseline seropositives among AZD1222 recipients totaled only 6 or 7. At 160-218 and 743-854, vaccine-associated CD4 TCRs were dominant, and they spanned spike. White British donors predominated, females outnumbered males, and clonal diversity was possibly underestimated.

V dropped 0 bases and J dropped 2 bases, with 14 bases sitting between them. The CDR3 totals 16 residues. Germline V CDR1 and CDR2: LNHNV, YYDKDF (reference sequence). The table came from immunoSEQ multiplex PCR; TCRdb's copy has only in-frame clones and leaves some out. The top ten clones hold 45% of a sample with 93,000 or so clones, 91% of them seen once. This chain connects TRBV15 to TRBJ2-7; weak D call: TRBD2 (6 bases). This specimen consisted of peripheral blood, obtained on day 0 of AZD1222 vaccination. This TCR was recovered from an adult in good health. The chain's CDR3 is CATSRDGGVPAYEQYF. As DNA, the CDR3 is TGTGCCACCAGCAGAGATGGAGGGGTCCCCGCCTACGAGCAGTACTTC.